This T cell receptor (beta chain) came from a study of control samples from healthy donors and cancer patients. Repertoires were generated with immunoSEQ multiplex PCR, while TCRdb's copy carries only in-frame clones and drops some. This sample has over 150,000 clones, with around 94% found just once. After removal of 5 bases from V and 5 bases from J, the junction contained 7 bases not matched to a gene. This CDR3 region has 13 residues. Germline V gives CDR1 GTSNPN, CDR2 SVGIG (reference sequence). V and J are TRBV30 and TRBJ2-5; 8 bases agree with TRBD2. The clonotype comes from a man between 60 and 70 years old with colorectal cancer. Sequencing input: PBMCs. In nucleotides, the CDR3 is TGTGCCTGGGGCTCGGGACTAGGGGAGACCCAGTACTTC. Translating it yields CAWGSGLGETQYF.